The sequence of this T cell receptor (beta chain) was determined in a study of patients and donors after allogeneic stem cell transplantation. This clonotype is categorized as medium-sized (0.01 to 0.1%). TCRdb re-derived calls from the RT-PCR reads in MiXCR, one entry per CDR3 protein. The sample yields around 2,000 distinct CDR3 sequences, around 1.7% seen once. Trimming shortened V by 0 bases and J by 5 bases, and 6 bases separated the two germline ends. Germline CDR1 reads LGHNA; CDR2 reads YNFKEQ. The CDR3 is 13 amino acids. This sequence was found in a human donor who was either an allogeneic HSCT recipient or a stem cell or donor lymphocyte infusion donor (not recorded which). It is not recorded whose cells these are; they may come from a transplant donor. What was sequenced was blood, either unsorted or a sorted T cell fraction (not recorded which). V usage is TRBV4-2 and J usage is TRBJ2-3, with D uncertain. CDR3 DNA: TGTGCCAGCAGCCAAGATCAAGGAGATACGCAGTATTTT. Its translation: CASSQDQGDTQYF.